This TCR beta chain was recovered during a study of T cell responses to AZD1222 COVID-19 vaccine. CDR3 length: 13 residues. Germline assignment: CDR1 MNHEY and CDR2 SMNVEV (reference sequence). V was pared by 6 bases and J by 4 bases, with 12 bases between. The study's findings and limits: After two AZD1222 doses, spike-specific TCR breadth and depth rose versus day 0. Researchers report vaccine-associated CD4 TCRs spanning spike, with dominance at 160-218 and 743-854.

The protocol was immunoSEQ multiplex PCR, while the TCRdb copy is restricted to in-frame clones and leaves out a portion. In the table there are tens of thousands of clones, 87% of which are singletons. On this clone: Antigen specificity is unknown.

This sequence joins TRBV27 and TRBJ1-1; TRBD1 is a possible D gene (6 bases). The sample here was peripheral blood, taken on day 0 of AZD1222 vaccination. The sequence was collected from an adult in good health. CDR3 sequence reads: CASRIQGGTEAFF. The CDR3 coding sequence is TGTGCCAGCAGAATACAGGGAGGCACTGAAGCTTTCTTT.